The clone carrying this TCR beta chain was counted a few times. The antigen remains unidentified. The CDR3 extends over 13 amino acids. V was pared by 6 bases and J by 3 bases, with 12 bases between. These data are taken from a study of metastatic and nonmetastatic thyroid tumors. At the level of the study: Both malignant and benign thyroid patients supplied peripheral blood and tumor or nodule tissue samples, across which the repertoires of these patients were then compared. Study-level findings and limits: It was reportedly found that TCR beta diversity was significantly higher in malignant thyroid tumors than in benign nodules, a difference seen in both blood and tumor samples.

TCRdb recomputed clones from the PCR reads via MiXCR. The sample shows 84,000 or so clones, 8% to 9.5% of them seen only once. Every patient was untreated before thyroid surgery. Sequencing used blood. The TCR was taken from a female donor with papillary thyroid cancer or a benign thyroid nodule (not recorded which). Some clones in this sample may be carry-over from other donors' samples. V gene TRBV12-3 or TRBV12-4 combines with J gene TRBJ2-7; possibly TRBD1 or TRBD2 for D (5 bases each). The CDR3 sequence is CASSRDLGYEQYF. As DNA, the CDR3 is TGTGCCAGCAGCCGGGACCTTGGCTACGAGCAGTACTTC.